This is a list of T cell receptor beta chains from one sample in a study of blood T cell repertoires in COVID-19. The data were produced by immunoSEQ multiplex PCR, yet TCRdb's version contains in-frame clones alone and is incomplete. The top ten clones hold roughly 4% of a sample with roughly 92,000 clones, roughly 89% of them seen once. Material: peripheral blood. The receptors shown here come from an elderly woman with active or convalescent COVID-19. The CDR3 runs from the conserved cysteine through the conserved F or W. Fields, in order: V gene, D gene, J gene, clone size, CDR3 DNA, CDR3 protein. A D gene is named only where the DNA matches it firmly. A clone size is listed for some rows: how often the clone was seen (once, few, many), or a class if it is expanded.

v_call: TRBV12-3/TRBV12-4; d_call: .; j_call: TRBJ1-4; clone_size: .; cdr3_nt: TGTGCCAGCAGCTGGGGGGAGCTGGAAAAACTGTTTTTT; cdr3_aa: CASSWGELEKLFF
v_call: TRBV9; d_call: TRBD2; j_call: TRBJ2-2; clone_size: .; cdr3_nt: TGTGCCAGCAGCGCCTCTAGCGGGATTAACACCGGGGAGCTGTTTTTT; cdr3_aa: CASSASSGINTGELFF
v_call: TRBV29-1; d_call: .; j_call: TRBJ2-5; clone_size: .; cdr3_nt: TGCAGCGTTGAAGGTTTACAGGGACCAGGGGAGACCCAGTACTTC; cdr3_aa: CSVEGLQGPGETQYF
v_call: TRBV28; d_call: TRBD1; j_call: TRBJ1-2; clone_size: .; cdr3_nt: TGTGCCAGCACCAAGGGACAGGGGGACTATGGCTACACCTTC; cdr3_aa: CASTKGQGDYGYTF
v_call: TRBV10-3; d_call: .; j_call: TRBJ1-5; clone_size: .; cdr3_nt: TGTGCCGCCGGACAGACGGATCAGCCCCAGCATTTT; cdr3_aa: CAAGQTDQPQHF
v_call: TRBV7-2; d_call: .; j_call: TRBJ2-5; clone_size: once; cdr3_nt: TGTGCCAGCAGCCTGGTAGCGCCCCAAGAGACCCAGTACTTC; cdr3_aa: CASSLVAPQETQYF
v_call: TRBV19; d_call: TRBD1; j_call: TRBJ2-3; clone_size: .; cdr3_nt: TGTGCCAGTAGTATGGGGACAGGGCAATCAGATACGCAGTATTTT; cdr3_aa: CASSMGTGQSDTQYF
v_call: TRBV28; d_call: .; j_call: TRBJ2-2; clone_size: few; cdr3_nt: TGTGCCAGCCGCCGCGGCGGGGCGAACACCGGGGAGCTGTTTTTT; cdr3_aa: CASRRGGANTGELFF
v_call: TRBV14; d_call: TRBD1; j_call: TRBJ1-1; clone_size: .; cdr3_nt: TGTGCCAGCAGCACCCGACAGGGAACGATGAACACTGAAGCTTTCTTT; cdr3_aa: CASSTRQGTMNTEAFF
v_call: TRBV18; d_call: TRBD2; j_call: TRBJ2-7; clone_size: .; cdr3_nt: TGTGCCAGCTCATCCTCCCGGGGGGGGGTTCGAGAGCAGTACTTC; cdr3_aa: CASSSSRGGVREQYF
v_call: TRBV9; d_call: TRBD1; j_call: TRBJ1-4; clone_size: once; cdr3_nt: TGTGCCAGCAGCTCCGGAGGACAGGTCGGTCCGCTGTTTTTT; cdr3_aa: CASSSGGQVGPLFF
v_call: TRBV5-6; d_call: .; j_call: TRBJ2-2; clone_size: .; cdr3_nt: TGTGCCAGCAGCTACAAAGTTCACACCGGGGAGCTGTTTTTT; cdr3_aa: CASSYKVHTGELFF
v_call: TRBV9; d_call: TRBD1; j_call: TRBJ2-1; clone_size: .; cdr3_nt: TGTGCCCGCAGCGAGGGGGGACAGGGGGCCTACAATGAGCAGTTCTTC; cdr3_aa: CARSEGGQGAYNEQFF
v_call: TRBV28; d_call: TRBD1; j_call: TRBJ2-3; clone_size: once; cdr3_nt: TGTGCCAGCACCCCGGGACAGATTATTCGGACTGGGACGCAGTATTTT; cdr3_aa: CASTPGQIIRTGTQYF
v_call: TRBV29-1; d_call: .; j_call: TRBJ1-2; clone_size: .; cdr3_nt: TGCAGCGTTGGAACAGACCCTGGCTACACCTTC; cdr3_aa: CSVGTDPGYTF
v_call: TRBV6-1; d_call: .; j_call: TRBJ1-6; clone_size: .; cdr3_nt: TGTGCCAGCAGTGATCGGACGACAGGCGGTGTCCACTTT; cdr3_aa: CASSDRTTGGVHF
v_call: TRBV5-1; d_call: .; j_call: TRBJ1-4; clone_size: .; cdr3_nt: TGCGCCAGCAGCTTGGTGGGCAGGACTTATGAAAAACTGTTTTTT; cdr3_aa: CASSLVGRTYEKLFF
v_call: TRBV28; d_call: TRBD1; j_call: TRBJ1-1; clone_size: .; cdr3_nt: TGTGCCAGCAGTGAGGGGGACAGGAACCCTCCTGAAGCTTTCTTT; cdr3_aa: CASSEGDRNPPEAFF
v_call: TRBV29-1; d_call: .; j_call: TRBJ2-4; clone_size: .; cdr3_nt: TGCAGCGTCCACGACTGGGAAAACATTCAGTACTTC; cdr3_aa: CSVHDWENIQYF
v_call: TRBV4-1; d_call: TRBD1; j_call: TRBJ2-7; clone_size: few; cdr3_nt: TGCGCCAGCAGACCACAGGGGCGCTCCTACGAGCAGTACTTC; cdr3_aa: CASRPQGRSYEQYF
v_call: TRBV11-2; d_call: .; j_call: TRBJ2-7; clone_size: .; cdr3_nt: TGTGCCAGCAGCTTAGTAGACAACTCCGGGAACGAGCAGTACTTC; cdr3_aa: CASSLVDNSGNEQYF
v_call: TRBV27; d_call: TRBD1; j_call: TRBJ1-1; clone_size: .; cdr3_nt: TGTGCCAGCAGTTCGCGGACAGGTATGAACACTGAAGCTTTCTTT; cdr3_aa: CASSSRTGMNTEAFF
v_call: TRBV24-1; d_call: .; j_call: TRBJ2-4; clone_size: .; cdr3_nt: TGTGCCACCAGTGATTCTCGGCAGGGGCGAGACATTCAGTACTTC; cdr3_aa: CATSDSRQGRDIQYF
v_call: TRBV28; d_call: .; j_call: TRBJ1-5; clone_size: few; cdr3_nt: TGTGCCAGCAGTTTGCGGTTACGGGCGGGTCAGCCCCAGCATTTT; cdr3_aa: CASSLRLRAGQPQHF
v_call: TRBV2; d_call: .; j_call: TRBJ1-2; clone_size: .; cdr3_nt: TGTGCCAGCAGTGAAGATGCCGGAGCCTATGGCTACACCTTC; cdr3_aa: CASSEDAGAYGYTF
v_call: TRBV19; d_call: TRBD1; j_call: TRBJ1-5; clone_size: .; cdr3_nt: TGTGCCAGTAGGGGGACAGGGATTTGGCAGCCCCAGCATTTT; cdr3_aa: CASRGTGIWQPQHF
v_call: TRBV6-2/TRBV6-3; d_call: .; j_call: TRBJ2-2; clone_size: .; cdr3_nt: TGTGCCAGCAGCATTTTGGCTCCCACCGGGGAGCTGTTTTTT; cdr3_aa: CASSILAPTGELFF
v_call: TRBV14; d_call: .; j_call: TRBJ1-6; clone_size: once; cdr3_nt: TGTGCCAGCAGCCTCAGGGGTTTCTATAATTCACCCCTCCACTTT; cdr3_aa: CASSLRGFYNSPLHF
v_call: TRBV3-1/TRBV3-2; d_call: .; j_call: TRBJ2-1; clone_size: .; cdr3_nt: TGTGCCAGCAGCCACCTAGGGGGTAATGAGCAGTTCTTC; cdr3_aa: CASSHLGGNEQFF
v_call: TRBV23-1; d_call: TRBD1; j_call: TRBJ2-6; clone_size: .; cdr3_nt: TGCGCCAGCAGTCAGGGGACAGCGTCAGCTGGGGCCAACGTCCTGACTTTC; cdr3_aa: CASSQGTASAGANVLTF
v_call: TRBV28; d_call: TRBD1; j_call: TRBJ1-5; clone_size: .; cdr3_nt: TGTGCCAGCAGCCTTATCGGACAGGTATACAATCAGCCCCAGCATTTT; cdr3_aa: CASSLIGQVYNQPQHF
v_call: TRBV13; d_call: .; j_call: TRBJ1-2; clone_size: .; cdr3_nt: TGTGCCAGCAGCTTATCCCCGGGAGGGGATAACTATGGCTACACCTTC; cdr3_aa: CASSLSPGGDNYGYTF
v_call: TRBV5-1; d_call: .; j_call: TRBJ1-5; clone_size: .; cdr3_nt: TGCGCCAGCAGCTTGGACTCTTCCGATCAGCCCCAGCATTTT; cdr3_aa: CASSLDSSDQPQHF
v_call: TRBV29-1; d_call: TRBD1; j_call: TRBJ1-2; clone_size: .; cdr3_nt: TGCAGCGTTCAATGGACAGGGTACTATGGCTACACCTTC; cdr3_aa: CSVQWTGYYGYTF
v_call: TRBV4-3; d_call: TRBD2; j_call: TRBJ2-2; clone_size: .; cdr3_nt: TGCGCCAGCAGCCAACAGCGGGAGTGGGGGGAGCTGTTTTTT; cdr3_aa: CASSQQREWGELFF
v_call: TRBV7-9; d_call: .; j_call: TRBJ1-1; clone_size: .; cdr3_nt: TGTGCCGCCCGGGGGGCGCGCACTGAAGCTTTCTTT; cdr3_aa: CAARGARTEAFF
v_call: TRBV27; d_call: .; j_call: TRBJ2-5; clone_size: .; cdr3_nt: TGTGCCAGCAGTGACCGCTCGGGACAAGAGACCCAGTACTTC; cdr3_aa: CASSDRSGQETQYF
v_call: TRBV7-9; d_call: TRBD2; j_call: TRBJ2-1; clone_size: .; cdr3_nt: TGTGCCAGCAGCTTTAGCGGGAGTTCCTACAATGAGCAGTTCTTC; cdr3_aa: CASSFSGSSYNEQFF
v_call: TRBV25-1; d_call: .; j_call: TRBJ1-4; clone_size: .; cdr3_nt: TGTGCCAGCAGTGAATCCACAGGGCTCTATAATGAAAAACTGTTTTTT; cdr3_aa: CASSESTGLYNEKLFF
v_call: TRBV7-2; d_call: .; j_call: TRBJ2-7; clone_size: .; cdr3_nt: TGTGCCAGCAGCCCCCGAGTCAACTACGAGCAGTACTTC; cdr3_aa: CASSPRVNYEQYF
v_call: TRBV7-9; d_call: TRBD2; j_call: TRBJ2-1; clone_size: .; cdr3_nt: TGTGCCAGCAGCTTGGCGGGAGGATGGGGCAATGAGCAGTTCTTC; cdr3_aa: CASSLAGGWGNEQFF
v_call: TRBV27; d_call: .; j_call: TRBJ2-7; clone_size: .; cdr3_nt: TGTGCCAGCACTTCGGGGGAAAGGTCCTACGAGCAGTACTTC; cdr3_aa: CASTSGERSYEQYF
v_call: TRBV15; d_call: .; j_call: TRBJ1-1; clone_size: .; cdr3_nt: TGTGCCACCAGCGAGACAGCGAACACTGAAGCTTTCTTT; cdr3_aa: CATSETANTEAFF
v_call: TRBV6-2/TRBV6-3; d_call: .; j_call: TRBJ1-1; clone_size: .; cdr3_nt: TGTGCCAGCAGTTACATTCGGCAGTGGGGGACATACACTGAAGCTTTCTTT; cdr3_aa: CASSYIRQWGTYTEAFF
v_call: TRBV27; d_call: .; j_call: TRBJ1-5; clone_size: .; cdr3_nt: TGTGCCAGCAGCCTGACAGGCCTCAATCAGCCCCAGCATTTT; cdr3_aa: CASSLTGLNQPQHF
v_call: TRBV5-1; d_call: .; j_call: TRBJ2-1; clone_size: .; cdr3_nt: TGCGCCAGCAGCTTGGTGGCGGGAAACAATGAGCAGTTCTTC; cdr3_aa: CASSLVAGNNEQFF
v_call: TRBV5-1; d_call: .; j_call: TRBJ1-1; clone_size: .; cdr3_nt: TGCGCCAGCAGCTTGACAGACCCCAACACTGAAGCTTTCTTT; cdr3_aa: CASSLTDPNTEAFF
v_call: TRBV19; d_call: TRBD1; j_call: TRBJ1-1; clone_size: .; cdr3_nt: TGTGCCAGTATTAGGGACAGGGGCTACACTGAAGCTTTCTTT; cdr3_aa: CASIRDRGYTEAFF
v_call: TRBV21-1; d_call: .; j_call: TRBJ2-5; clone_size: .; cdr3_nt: TGTGCCAGCAGCAAAGTTTTGGATTGGGGGCATTTTTTGACCCAGTACTTC; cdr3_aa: CASSKVLDWGHFLTQYF